The 2 T cell receptor beta chains listed next were all sequenced from one sample in a study of T-cell reconstitution after alpha-beta-depleted transplantation in children. The authors prepared the TCRbeta library with unique molecular identifiers. TCRdb processed the PCR reads anew with MiXCR; each CDR3 protein has one entry. This table has about 340,000 distinct CDR3 sequences, about an eighth appearing once. The specimen comprised PBMCs, sampled from the stem cell graft. The source is a human donor who donated a stem cell graft to a child with Fanconi anemia.

V gene TRBV30 combines with J gene TRBJ1-1; 9 nucleotides line up with TRBD1. This CDR3 comprises 12 residues. The V and J ends lost 5 bases and 6 bases, in that order; junction bases with no gene match: 4. Germline CDR1 and CDR2: GTSNPN and SVGIG (reference sequence). The CDR3 protein is CAWGTGRSEAFF. The CDR3 DNA follows: TGTGCCTGGGGGACAGGGAGGTCTGAAGCTTTCTTT.

This clonotype was counted at least ten times. This sequence joins TRBV5-1 and TRBJ2-2; D not resolved. Germline V gene lookup returns CDR1 SGHRS and CDR2 YFSETQ. The CDR3 loop spans 16 amino acids. Trimming took 4 bases from V and 1 from J, leaving 14 bases between them. As DNA, the CDR3 is TGCGCCAGCAGCGTGGGCCAGACGAGGAACACCGGGGAGCTGTTTTTT. Encoded protein: CASSVGQTRNTGELFF.